The 17 T cell receptor beta chains presented below share a single source sample, sequenced in a study of blood T cell repertoires in COVID-19. Profiling relied on immunoSEQ multiplex PCR, and the TCRdb table lists in-frame clones only, not all of them. This sample carries roughly 200,000 clones, 85% of them seen once, and the ten largest clones take around a sixth. Specimen: PBMCs or T cells enriched from blood (not recorded which). These receptors all stem from a man aged 35 to 55 who had recovered from COVID-19.

This chain joins TRBV19 and TRBJ2-1; 8 positions agree with TRBD2. This CDR3 has 17 amino acids. The trim removed 1 base at V and 1 base at J, leaving 6 bases unmatched. Germline V gene data show CDR1 as LNHDA and CDR2 as SQIVND (reference sequence). The CDR3 reads CASSIGFGGRSYNEQFF. The DNA of the CDR3 is TGTGCCAGTAGTATAGGTTTCGGCGGGAGGTCCTACAATGAGCAGTTCTTC.

This clone was detected a few times. The rearrangement links TRBV12-3 or TRBV12-4 to TRBJ1-1, with a weak D call TRBD1 (6 bases). V gave up 2 bases and J gave up 3 bases, with 7 bases separating them. This CDR3 has 13 amino acids. This CDR3 is CASSLKGDTEAFF. Written as DNA, the CDR3 is TGTGCCAGCAGTTTAAAGGGGGACACTGAAGCTTTCTTT.

This rearrangement joins TRBV5-1 to TRBJ2-1, with TRBD1 identical over 10 bases. Germline V gene sequence: CDR1 SGHRS, CDR2 YFSETQ. The CDR3 contains 17 residues. Unmatched junction bases numbered 9, after V lost 4 bases and J lost 2 bases. This CDR3 is CASSLGQGNGAYNEQFF. The DNA for the CDR3 is TGCGCCAGCAGCCTGGGACAGGGGAATGGGGCCTACAATGAGCAGTTCTTC.

This clone has just a few counts. This rearrangement joins TRBV11-1 to TRBJ2-7, with 10 nucleotides matching TRBD1. This CDR3 comprises 14 residues. Losses at the gene ends were 4 bases for V and 4 bases for J; bases not matched to a gene: 4. Germline V gene lookup returns CDR1 SGHAT and CDR2 FQDESV (reference sequence). The CDR3 DNA is TGTGCCAGCAGCTCCCGGGACAGGGGATACGAGCAGTACTTC. Protein product: CASSSRDRGYEQYF.

The chain carries TRBV12-2 and TRBJ1-1; TRBD1, the table's D call, was not compared with the DNA. TRBV12-2 is noted as a pseudogene. The CDR3 runs 19 residues. The CDR3 sequence is CASRHRGPAGSHSNTEAFF. The CDR3, as DNA: TGTGCAAGTCGCCACAGGGGGCCGGCGGGGTCCCATTCTAACACTGAAGCTTTCTTT.

CDR3 DNA sequence: TGCGCCAGCAGCCAACCACCCGGACAGGGAATAGGGTACGAGCAGTACTTC. Protein sequence: CASSQPPGQGIGYEQYF. The rearrangement links TRBV4-1 to TRBJ2-7; 8 bases line up with TRBD1. With V trimmed by 2 bases and J by 4 bases, 13 bases remained unmatched. CDR1 is MGHRA and CDR2 is YSYEKL in the germline V gene. The CDR3 has 17 residues.

The chain has TRBV3-1 (or the pseudogene TRBV3-2) and TRBJ2-2, with 7 bases aligning to TRBD2. V dropped 1 base and J dropped 3; count of bases not matched to a gene: 29. This CDR3 has 24 residues. Germline CDR1 reads LGHDT; CDR2 reads YNNKEL (reference sequence). The CDR3 protein is CASSQGPHTREGPATVQYTGELFF. In DNA form, the CDR3 reads TGTGCCAGCAGCCAAGGGCCCCACACTAGGGAGGGGCCAGCTACAGTACAGTACACCGGGGAGCTGTTTTTT.

The rearrangement joins TRBV18 to TRBJ2-3, with 11 nucleotides matching TRBD2. The germline gives CDR1 KGHSH, CDR2 LQKENI. The CDR3 is 15 amino acids. The trim removed 3 bases at V and 4 bases at J, leaving 3 bases unmatched. The CDR3 loop reads CASSPTSGSSDTQYF. Written as DNA, the CDR3 is TGTGCCAGCTCACCCACTAGCGGGAGCTCAGATACGCAGTATTTT. Full variable domain (rest looked up from reference TRBV18 and TRBJ2-3): NAGVMQNPRHLVRRRGQEARLRCSPMKGHSHVYWYRQLPEEGLKFMVYLQKENIIDESGMPKERFSAEFPKEGPSILRIQQVVRGDSAAYFCASSPTSGSSDTQYFGPGTRLTVL.

The chain carries TRBV6-5 and TRBJ1-1, with D uncertain. Trimming removed 5 bases from V and 0 bases from J, with 7 bases in between. The CDR3 has 13 amino acids. CDR1 and CDR2 (germline): MNHEY, SVGAGI. The CDR3 loop reads CASSPFMNTEAFF. The CDR3 DNA reads as TGTGCCAGCAGTCCCTTTATGAACACTGAAGCTTTCTTT.

This rearrangement joins TRBV7-8 to TRBJ2-1; D is possibly TRBD1 (5 bases). This CDR3 region has 14 residues. V lost 3 bases, J lost 4 bases, and 10 bases lay in between. Germline lookup yields CDR1 SGHVS and CDR2 FQNEAQ. CDR3 sequence reads: CASSFMGPYNEQFF. CDR3 in DNA: TGTGCCAGCAGCTTCATGGGGCCGTACAATGAGCAGTTCTTC.

The chain links TRBV7-9 to TRBJ2-5; D is unclear. CDR3 length: 14 amino acids. The V end was cut by 2 bases, the J end by 2 bases, with 9 bases between. Germline loops: CDR1 SEHNR, CDR2 FQNEAQ (reference sequence). This CDR3 reads CASSLFTSQETQYF. DNA of the CDR3: TGTGCCAGCAGCTTATTTACGAGTCAAGAGACCCAGTACTTC.

J is TRBJ1-6 and V is TRBV3-1 (or the pseudogene TRBV3-2); the D gene is possibly TRBD1 (5 bases). Per germline, CDR1 LGHDT and CDR2 YNNKEL (reference sequence). The CDR3 runs 15 residues. V was trimmed by 2 bases and J by 4 bases, leaving 9 bases between them. CDR3 amino acids: CASSQSGPYNSPLHF. DNA for the CDR3: TGTGCCAGCAGCCAATCAGGGCCTTATAATTCACCCCTCCACTTT.

The chain joins TRBV11-2 to TRBJ2-4, with D perhaps TRBD2 (5 bases). V dropped 6 bases and J dropped 0 bases, with 9 bases sitting between them. The CDR3 length is 14 residues. Germline lookup yields CDR1 SGHAT and CDR2 FQNNGV. CDR3 nucleotides: TGTGCCAGCAGGCCGGGGATAGCCAAAAACATTCAGTACTTC. This sequence encodes CASRPGIAKNIQYF.

The chain's CDR3 is CASTSTGFGYTF. For the CDR3, the DNA is TGTGCCAGCACCTCGACAGGGTTTGGCTACACCTTC. The chain has TRBV12-3 or TRBV12-4 and TRBJ1-2; 7 nucleotides line up with TRBD1. There are 12 residues in the CDR3. Trimming at V came to 7 bases and at J to 7 bases, leaving 6 bases not matched to a gene.

The chain carries TRBV6-5 and TRBJ1-2, with D uncertain. CDR3 length equals 15 residues. Germline CDR1 and CDR2: MNHEY and SVGAGI. V shed 5 bases and J shed 4 bases, with 17 bases lying between them. CDR3 sequence: CASSPGGSLSYGYTF. Here the CDR3 DNA reads TGTGCCAGCAGTCCGGGTGGTAGCCTGAGCTATGGCTACACCTTC.

The rearrangement uses TRBV9 and TRBJ2-1; 14 bases are a match to TRBD2. There are 17 residues in the CDR3. Germline loops: CDR1 SGDLS, CDR2 YYNGEE. V trimming: 2 bases; J trimming: 12 bases; junction bases outside the gene matches: 13. The CDR3 DNA follows: TGTGCCAGCAGCGTGGGGACTAGCGGGAGTGATGGGCCTTGGCAGTTCTTC. It specifies CASSVGTSGSDGPWQFF.

The chain couples TRBV5-8 to TRBJ2-5, with 8 positions matching TRBD1. This CDR3 comprises 18 residues. J gave up 1 base and V 3 bases, and 14 bases lay outside the gene matches. Germline V gene data show CDR1 as SGHTS and CDR2 as YDEGEE. For the CDR3, the DNA is TGTGCCAGCAGCTCTATGGACAGGGCCCTAGACCTCCAAGAGACCCAGTACTTC. This gives the protein CASSSMDRALDLQETQYF.